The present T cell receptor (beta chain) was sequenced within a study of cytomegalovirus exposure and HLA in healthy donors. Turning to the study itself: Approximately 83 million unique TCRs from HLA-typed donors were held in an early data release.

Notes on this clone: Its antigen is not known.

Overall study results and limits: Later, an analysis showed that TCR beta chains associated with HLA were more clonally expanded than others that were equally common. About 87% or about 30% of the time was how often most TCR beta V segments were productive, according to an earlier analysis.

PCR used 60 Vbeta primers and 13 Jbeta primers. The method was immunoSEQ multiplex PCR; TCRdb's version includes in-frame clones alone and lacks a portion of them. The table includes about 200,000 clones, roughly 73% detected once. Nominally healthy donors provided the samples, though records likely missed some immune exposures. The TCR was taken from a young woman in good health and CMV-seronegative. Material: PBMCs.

The CDR3 nucleotides read TGTGCCAGCAGTTTGGGACAGGGGCTCGAGCAGTACTTC. Amino acids: CASSLGQGLEQYF. This chain uses TRBV27 with TRBJ2-7; 10 nucleotides agree with TRBD1. Germline lookup yields CDR1 MNHEY and CDR2 SMNVEV (reference sequence). CDR3 size: 13 residues. V lost 3 bases to trimming and J lost 6 bases; unmatched junction nucleotides: 2.